A selection of T cell receptor beta chains follows, all from one sample in a study of CD8 T cells in Susac syndrome. TCRdb analysed the immunoSEQ multiplex PCR reads with MiXCR anew, one entry per CDR3 protein. The sample carries 150,000 to 200,000 distinct CDR3 sequences, over 85% recorded once. The sample taken for sequencing was CD4+ T cells from PBMCs. Every receptor here comes from a human donor in good health. CDR3s leave out the opening cysteine and the closing phenylalanine or tryptophan.

>TRBV29-1|TRBJ2-3
SVQELAGRTDTQY
>TRBV20-1|TRBJ2-7
SAATWQARAYEQY
>TRBV13|TRBJ2-3
ASSFWGAVVDTQY
>TRBV5-1|TRBJ2-3
ASSPSGHLTDTQY
>TRBV4-3|TRBJ1-2
ASSQGASIANYGYT
>TRBV7-9|TRBJ2-7
ASSPYSSGRPYEQY
>TRBV20-1|TRBJ2-6
SARPREGGPGANVLT
>TRBV29-1|TRBJ2-5
SVEDRHTQETQY
>TRBV5-6|TRBJ1-6
ASSGQDSPLH
>TRBV12-3/TRBV12-4|TRBJ1-5
ASRYRGSNQPQH
>TRBV28|TRBJ1-4
ASNDRGAANEKLF
>TRBV4-3|TRBJ1-1
ASSQSGNTEAF
>TRBV2|TRBJ2-7
ASRFRGTSYEQY
>TRBV30|TRBJ2-3
AWRRGGATDTQY
>TRBV20-1|TRBJ2-1
SASRGTGGYNEQF
>TRBV4-3|TRBJ2-7
ASSRGPGPQSEQY
>TRBV3-1|TRBJ2-5
ASSQESGTREKTQY
>TRBV27|TRBJ2-2
ASSLIAGTGELF
>TRBV20-1|TRBJ2-3
SANSGTSGNTDTQY
>TRBV3-1|TRBJ1-2
ASSQEGYGYT
>TRBV5-1|TRBJ2-7
ASSSNQGVYEQY
>TRBV20-1|TRBJ2-7
SASSAYEQY
>TRBV29-1|TRBJ1-2
SVGEMGSVYGYT
>TRBV29-1|TRBJ1-1
SVIRDREGTEAF
>TRBV7-2|TRBJ2-3
ASGPSTDTQY
>TRBV12-3/TRBV12-4|TRBJ1-2
ASSDGSLYGYT
>TRBV2|TRBJ2-1
ASGGVDYNEQF
>TRBV7-2|TRBJ2-1
ASSLSGAGNEQF
>TRBV30|TRBJ2-1
AWTDRGDNEQF
>TRBV20-1|TRBJ2-3
SASVAQRGGRSTDTQY
>TRBV20-1|TRBJ1-1
SAKPPGLNTEAF
>TRBV20-1|TRBJ1-6
SAKSNSPLH
>TRBV5-1|TRBJ2-5
ASSPGRGAKETQY
>TRBV30|TRBJ1-1
AWGTAIEAF